Described below is a single T cell receptor (beta chain) sequence and its context. This specimen comes from a study of blood T cell repertoires in COVID-19. Turning to the study itself: T cells, B-cell-depleted T cells, or PBMCs provided the cDNA or gDNA that served as material.

Measured with immunoSEQ multiplex PCR; TCRdb has only the in-frame clones, and not every one. The sample holds some 390,000 clones, just under 90% seen once. Grouping used clinical history reported by participants in a survey and questionnaire. The sequence derives from a woman aged 30 to 39 who had recovered from COVID-19. Material: PBMCs or T cells enriched from blood (not recorded which).

CDR3 sequence (DNA): TGTGCCAGCTCACCGACAGGGCCTGGCGGCTACACCTTC. Residues: CASSPTGPGGYTF. V usage is TRBV18 and J usage is TRBJ1-2; 7 bases fit TRBD1. Germline lookup yields CDR1 KGHSH and CDR2 LQKENI. This CDR3 comprises 13 residues. Unmatched junction bases numbered 6, after V lost 3 bases and J lost 8 bases.